This TCR beta chain was obtained from a study of identical twins. CDR3 length: 13 amino acids. Trimming removed 3 bases at V and 9 bases at J, with 14 bases between. The germline V gene encodes CDR1 SQVTM and CDR2 ANQGSEA. One entry per CDR3 protein results from TCRdb running MiXCR on the 5' RACE reads. The sample contains 450,000 or so distinct CDR3 sequences, 24% of which appear only once. This clonotype occurred a few times. These data also featured in a second study, about T cells expressing NK-cell markers.

This clonotype originated in a woman between 18 and 29 years old in good health. The sequenced material came from CD4+ T cells sorted from blood. The rearrangement uses TRBV29-1 and TRBJ2-2, with TRBD2 as a possible D gene (6 bases). Here the CDR3 reads CSVDGGNGRELFF. DNA for the CDR3: TGCAGCGTTGACGGCGGGAACGGCCGGGAGCTGTTTTTT.